The sample holds one count of the clone carrying this TCR beta chain. This record belongs to a study of blood T cell repertoires in COVID-19. V lost 1 base and J lost 4; bases outside the gene matches: 3. This CDR3 comprises 15 residues. Looked up from germline, CDR1 is MGHRA and CDR2 is YSYEKL. The data were produced by immunoSEQ multiplex PCR, yet TCRdb's version contains in-frame clones alone and is incomplete. Found here are fewer than 250,000 clones, 92% of them singletons; the top ten hold more than 0.65%. Sequences were obtained from peripheral blood. This receptor was identified in a man aged 30-40 years with COVID-19, enrolled during active disease. The chain uses TRBV4-1 and TRBJ2-4; 8 bases agree with TRBD1. The DNA of the CDR3 is TGCGCCAGCAGCCAAGTCTGGACAGGGAAAAACATTCAGTACTTC. It translates to CASSQVWTGKNIQYF.